These 13 T cell receptor beta chains originate from one sample sequenced in a study of T cell changes during pregnancy in multiple sclerosis. Measured with immunoSEQ multiplex PCR; TCRdb has only the in-frame clones, and not every one. Here the sample spans around 68,000 clones, roughly 89% being singletons. Sequenced material: peripheral blood, taken after pregnancy. These TCRs come from a female donor in good health, enrolled as a control in a pregnancy study.

This clone has just one count. This sample includes further DNA sequences coding for the same CDR3. CDR3 in amino acids: CASSPATGGQETQYF. In nucleotides, the CDR3 is TGTGCCAGCTCACCGGCAACAGGGGGTCAAGAGACCCAGTACTTC. The chain has TRBV18 and TRBJ2-5; 8 nucleotides match TRBD1. Per the germline V gene, CDR1 is KGHSH and CDR2 is LQKENI. The CDR3 extends over 15 amino acids. J gave up 2 bases and V 3 bases, and 5 bases lay outside the gene matches.

The chain uses TRBV18 and TRBJ1-1; no definite D call. From germline, CDR1 is KGHSH and CDR2 LQKENI. Deletions cut 1 base from V and 0 bases from J, with 15 bases between. This CDR3 is 17 amino acids long. The CDR3 DNA sequence: TGTGCCAGCTCACCACAGGCGTCAGGAAGCATGAACACTGAAGCTTTCTTT. It specifies CASSPQASGSMNTEAFF.

The chain couples TRBV7-6 to TRBJ2-7; TRBD1 matches at 7 bases. The CDR3 contains 15 residues. V shed 4 bases and J 5 bases; nucleotides not matched to a gene: 11. Germline values: CDR1 SGHVS, CDR2 FNYEAQ. The DNA for the CDR3 is TGTGCCAGCAGCTCCCGACAGGGCCTTACCGACGAGCAGTACTTC. It specifies CASSSRQGLTDEQYF.

This chain links TRBV7-6 with TRBJ2-1; D is possibly TRBD1 (6 bases). In germline, CDR1 is SGHVS, CDR2 FNYEAQ. V was clipped by 5 bases and J by 7 bases, with 12 bases between them. This CDR3 comprises 13 residues. The CDR3 bases are TGTGCCAGCAGCCCGAGGGGGTTGAATGAGCAGTTCTTC. This encodes CASSPRGLNEQFF.

The V gene is TRBV7-2, the J gene TRBJ2-1; TRBD2 matches at 13 bases. Germline lookup yields CDR1 SGHTA and CDR2 FQGNSA. The V segment lost 5 bases and the J segment 7 bases; nucleotides outside the gene matches: 8. The CDR3 length is 16 residues. Written as DNA, the CDR3 is TGTGCCAGCAGCCCGGGACTAGCGGGATCTAGGAATGAGCAGTTCTTC. This sequence encodes CASSPGLAGSRNEQFF.

This clone was detected once. This sequence joins TRBV7-2 and TRBJ1-1; D is ambiguous. Germline CDR1 and CDR2: SGHTA and FQGNSA. V was clipped by 1 base and J by 0 bases, with 9 bases between them. This CDR3 region has 15 residues. Here the CDR3 reads CASSLGLVMNTEAFF. DNA for the CDR3: TGTGCCAGCAGCTTAGGTCTAGTCATGAACACTGAAGCTTTCTTT.

The chain links TRBV7-3 to TRBJ2-5; 7 bases fit TRBD1. The V gene's germline CDR1 is SGHTA and CDR2 FQGTGA. This CDR3 comprises 15 residues. The V gene end was trimmed by 6 bases and the J gene end by 2 bases; junction bases not matched to a gene: 9. CDR3 loop: CASSLNRGLQETQYF. The CDR3 region has the DNA TGTGCCAGCAGTCTCAACAGGGGATTGCAAGAGACCCAGTACTTC.

The J gene is TRBJ2-3, the V gene TRBV7-8, with a weak D call TRBD2 (5 bases). Trimming cost V 5 bases and J 5 bases, with 17 bases left between them. CDR3 length: 15 amino acids. Per the germline V gene, CDR1 is SGHVS and CDR2 is FQNEAQ. In DNA form, the CDR3 reads TGTGCCAGCAGCGCGGGCCCCGGAATGGGAGATACGCAGTATTTT. Translating gives CASSAGPGMGDTQYF.

This chain joins TRBV9 and TRBJ1-5; D call uncertain. The germline V gene encodes CDR1 SGDLS and CDR2 YYNGEE. V dropped 4 bases and J dropped 2 bases, with 13 bases sitting between them. The CDR3 is made up of 15 amino acids. The CDR3: CASSPGVRGNQPQHF. The CDR3 DNA is TGTGCCAGCAGCCCTGGTGTTCGCGGCAATCAGCCCCAGCATTTT.

The V call is TRBV4-3, the J call TRBJ2-2; TRBD1 matches at 7 bases. V lost 0 bases to trimming and J lost 0 bases; unmatched junction nucleotides: 4. The CDR3 consists of 17 residues. The germline gives CDR1 LGHNA, CDR2 YSLEER. As DNA, the CDR3 is TGCGCCAGCAGCCAAGATGGACAGGCCGCGAACACCGGGGAGCTGTTTTTT. Translation gives CASSQDGQAANTGELFF.

The chain recombines TRBV6-5 with TRBJ2-1; the D gene is possibly TRBD2 (6 bases). V lost 2 bases, J lost 4 bases, and 6 bases lay in between. There are 13 residues in the CDR3. The germline gives CDR1 MNHEY, CDR2 SVGAGI. CDR3: CASSYREYNEQFF. In DNA, the CDR3 is TGTGCCAGCAGTTACCGGGAGTACAATGAGCAGTTCTTC.

This clone was counted once. The rearrangement joins TRBV6-1 to TRBJ2-7; D gene unclear. The CDR3 spans 15 residues. Looked up from germline, CDR1 is MNHNS and CDR2 is SASEGT. V lost 0 bases, J lost 1 base, and 10 bases lay in between. In DNA, the CDR3 is TGTGCCAGCAGTGAAGCATCCGGCGGATCCTACGAGCAGTACTTC. This gives the protein CASSEASGGSYEQYF.

This CDR3 is CASSLETGAHSPLHF. In DNA form, the CDR3 reads TGCGCCAGCAGCTTGGAGACAGGGGCTCATTCACCCCTCCACTTT. This sequence joins TRBV5-1 and TRBJ1-6; 8 bases are shared with TRBD1. The germline V gene has CDR1 SGHRS and CDR2 YFSETQ. The CDR3 loop spans 15 amino acids. V dropped 0 bases and J dropped 8; count of bases not matched to a gene: 4. The full variable domain, completed using reference TRBV5-1 and TRBJ1-6, is KAGVTQTPRYLIKTRGQQVTLSCSPISGHRSVSWYQQTPGQGLQFLFEYFSETQRNKGNFPGRFSGRQFSNSRSEMNVSTLELGDSALYLCASSLETGAHSPLHFGNGTRLTVT.